This T cell receptor beta chain is from a study of blood T cell repertoires in COVID-19. Study-wide context: Both acute and convalescent COVID-19 samples were obtained from the United States, Italy and Spain. In each case, the material was cDNA or gDNA derived from T cells, B-cell-depleted T cells, or PBMCs.

The CDR3 spans 13 residues. The V gene's germline CDR1 is SQVTM and CDR2 ANQGSEA. Trimming cost V 3 bases and J 2 bases, with 9 bases left between them. Under the authors' procedure: Estimates of nucleated cell counts were drawn from the amplification of reference gene primers. Sequenced by immunoSEQ multiplex PCR; TCRdb stores in-frame clones only, minus some. V and J calls plus clone size are reproduced from that table; the DNA served to infer D and trimming. The sample holds around 140,000 clones; approximately 80% are singletons and the top ten take approximately 10%. The sequencing sample was made of peripheral blood. This TCR was sampled from a man aged 60-69 years with active or convalescent COVID-19. The genes are TRBV29-1 and TRBJ2-3; no clear D gene. CDR3 in amino acids: CSVDGSPTDTQYF. Here the CDR3 DNA reads TGCAGCGTTGATGGCTCCCCCACAGATACGCAGTATTTT.